This record concerns one T cell receptor (beta chain) sequence. The antigen is undetermined. The record originates from a study of CD8 T cell repertoires and HIV-1 epitope variants. Method: immunoSEQ multiplex PCR; TCRdb's copy keeps in-frame clones and lacks some. The sample lists about 5,000 clones; approximately 70% were seen once. V was clipped by 3 bases and J by 4 bases, with 21 bases between them. This CDR3 spans 18 amino acids. Germline lookup yields CDR1 MDHEN and CDR2 SYDVKM. This receptor was taken from a male donor with HIV. This rearrangement joins TRBV28 to TRBJ1-4, with D tentatively TRBD1 (6 bases). Sequences were obtained from cultured CD8+ T cells derived from PBMCs. CDR3 nucleotides: TGTGCCAGCAGTTTGGAAAATCAGTGGGGGGCAGATAATGAAAAACTGTTTTTT. The encoded protein is CASSLENQWGADNEKLFF.